Below are 10 T cell receptor beta chains sequenced from a single sample in a study of shared clonotypes between healthy human individuals. Data came from immunoSEQ multiplex PCR; TCRdb stores just in-frame clones and leaves some out. Of hundreds of thousands of clones listed, about 90% are singletons. Naive CD8 populations comprised CD45RO-negative cells positively selected for CCR7, excluding terminally differentiated effector memory CD45RA+ cells. The sequencing sample was made of naive CD8+ T cells sorted from blood. These receptor sequences come from a man aged 25 to 40 in good health.

The V gene is TRBV29-1, the J gene TRBJ2-7; 10 nucleotides line up with TRBD2. CDR3 length equals 18 residues. Per the germline V gene, CDR1 is SQVTM and CDR2 is ANQGSEA. V shed 0 bases, J shed 5 bases, and the junction held 16 bases outside the gene matches. CDR3 nucleotide sequence: TGCAGCGTTGAAGAAGGAGCGGCTAGCGGGAGAAACGTCCACGAGCAGTACTTC. As protein: CSVEEGAASGRNVHEQYF.

The rearrangement uses TRBV2 and TRBJ2-7; 8 nucleotides line up with TRBD1. V lost 8 bases, J lost 0 bases, and 12 bases stayed unmatched. CDR1 and CDR2 from the germline V gene are SNHLY and FYNNEI. The CDR3 spans 16 residues. CDR3 in DNA: TGTGCCAGCTTCGGACAGGGACGGGGGAGCTCCTACGAGCAGTACTTC. It codes for CASFGQGRGSSYEQYF.

The rearrangement uses TRBV5-1 and TRBJ2-7, with 7 nucleotides matching TRBD1. The CDR3 has 13 residues. Germline V CDR1 and CDR2: SGHRS, YFSETQ. With 5 bases clipped from V and 7 bases from J, the junction kept 9 bases outside the gene matches. In DNA form, the CDR3 reads TGCGCCAGCAGAGAGACAGGGAACTTTGAGCAGTACTTC. Amino acids: CASRETGNFEQYF.

The chain combines TRBV2 with TRBJ2-3; 11 bases fit TRBD2. Germline loops: CDR1 SNHLY, CDR2 FYNNEI. CDR3 size: 19 residues. V lost 6 bases, J lost 0 bases, and 14 bases stayed unmatched. The CDR3 loop is CASRTIRPGLAASTDTQYF. DNA of the CDR3: TGTGCCAGCAGGACGATAAGGCCGGGACTAGCGGCTAGCACAGATACGCAGTATTTT.

This clone has only a few counts. This chain joins TRBV6-6 and TRBJ1-5; D unclear. The length of the CDR3 is 16 residues. V was trimmed by 3 bases and J by 2 bases, leaving 14 bases between them. From germline, CDR1 is MNHNY and CDR2 SVGAGI (reference sequence). CDR3 sequence (DNA): TGTGCCAGCAGTTATGCGGCAGCCCTTGGCAATCAGCCCCAGCATTTT. Residues: CASSYAAALGNQPQHF.

V usage is TRBV28 and J usage is TRBJ2-5, with 9 nucleotides matching TRBD1. V was clipped by 4 bases and J by 2 bases; unmatched bases: 5. Germline loops: CDR1 MDHEN, CDR2 SYDVKM. This CDR3 is 15 amino acids long. CDR3 nucleotides: TGTGCCAGCAGTTCCCGGGACAGGGATCAAGAGACCCAGTACTTC. Protein product: CASSSRDRDQETQYF.

J is TRBJ1-1 and V is TRBV27, with D unclear. The CDR3 consists of 15 residues. The germline CDR1 and CDR2 sequences are MNHEY and SMNVEV (reference sequence). Trimming removed 2 bases from V and 0 bases from J, with 10 bases in between. CDR3 sequence (DNA): TGTGCCAGCAGTTTAGGAGGATCCGTGAACACTGAAGCTTTCTTT. This encodes CASSLGGSVNTEAFF.

J is TRBJ2-5 and V is TRBV7-9, with 9 bases lining up with TRBD1. Per germline, CDR1 SEHNR and CDR2 FQNEAQ (reference sequence). The ends lost 4 bases at V and 5 bases at J; junction bases unmatched: 14. This CDR3 has 17 amino acids. The CDR3 DNA reads as TGTGCCAGCAGCTCTAGAATGACACAGGGGGCTGGGGAGACCCAGTACTTC. Residues: CASSSRMTQGAGETQYF.

This chain joins TRBV12-5 and TRBJ1-1; D perhaps matches TRBD1 (6 bases). V was cut by 1 base and J by 5 bases, with 8 bases left in between. This CDR3 comprises 13 residues. The V gene's germline CDR1 is LGHNT and CDR2 FRNRAP. The CDR3 region is CASGLDRVTEAFF. DNA for the CDR3: TGTGCTAGTGGTTTGGACAGGGTGACTGAAGCTTTCTTT.

This clone has only one observation. Within the sample, other DNA sequences also encode this same CDR3. The chain carries TRBV19 and TRBJ2-7, with D possibly called TRBD1 or TRBD2 (5 bases each). With 3 bases removed from V and 3 bases from J, the gap between germline ends came to 9 bases. The germline CDR1 and CDR2 sequences are LNHDA and SQIVND (reference sequence). This CDR3 comprises 13 residues. The CDR3 loop reads CASSIPGGYEQYF. The CDR3 DNA reads TGTGCCAGTAGTATTCCTGGGGGCTACGAGCAGTACTTC.